A selection of T cell receptor beta chains follows, all from one sample in a study of blood T cells in healthy people across ages. TCRdb recomputed calls from the 5' RACE reads with MiXCR, one row per CDR3 protein. Altogether over 1,500,000 distinct CDR3 sequences are present, more than 35% being singletons, with the ten largest covering under 25%. Material for sequencing was blood. Receptors were obtained from a human donor in good health. CDR3s include the opening cysteine and the closing phenylalanine or tryptophan. The D gene is left open where the match is weak. Size is stated for part of the rows, as once, few or many counts, or as a class when the clone is expanded.

size: NA
J: TRBJ1-5
V: TRBV5-6
D: NA
DNA: TGTGCCAGCAGTCGGGGGACGGGGATGGATAGCAATCAGCCCCAGCATTTT
CDR3: CASSRGTGMDSNQPQHF

size: NA
J: TRBJ2-1
V: TRBV6-2/TRBV6-3
D: NA
DNA: TGTGCCAGCAGTTACTCGGCAGGGATGAAGGCGCAGTTCTTC
CDR3: CASSYSAGMKAQFF

size: few
J: TRBJ2-5
V: TRBV4-3
D: NA
DNA: TGCGCCAGCAGCCAAGTGGGTAGTGGCGAGACCCAGTACTTC
CDR3: CASSQVGSGETQYF

size: NA
J: TRBJ1-2
V: TRBV9
D: NA
DNA: TGTGCCAGCAGCGCGTTAGATGGCTACACCTTC
CDR3: CASSALDGYTF

size: NA
J: TRBJ2-7
V: TRBV20-1
D: TRBD1
DNA: TGCAGTGCTGACAGGGGGCGGGACGAGCAGTACTTC
CDR3: CSADRGRDEQYF

size: NA
J: TRBJ1-3
V: TRBV20-1
D: NA
DNA: TGCAGTGCTAGTGGTGTCTTCTCTGGAAACACCATATATTTT
CDR3: CSASGVFSGNTIYF

size: NA
J: TRBJ2-7
V: TRBV20-1
D: TRBD1
DNA: TGCAGTGCTACCGGGACAGGGGCTACCTACGAGCAGTACTTC
CDR3: CSATGTGATYEQYF

size: few
J: TRBJ1-1
V: TRBV6-5
D: NA
DNA: TGTGCCAGCACCCCAGACATCTCTGCTGAAGCTTTCTTT
CDR3: CASTPDISAEAFF

size: NA
J: TRBJ2-7
V: TRBV7-8
D: TRBD2
DNA: TGTGCCAGCAGCTTACAATTTTGGGCAGAAGCGGGGAGATCCTACGAGCAGTACTTC
CDR3: CASSLQFWAEAGRSYEQYF

size: few
J: TRBJ1-1
V: TRBV6-5
D: NA
DNA: TGTGCCAGCAGTTACTCTCGGAACCCCCTCGTGAACACTGAAGCTTTCTTT
CDR3: CASSYSRNPLVNTEAFF

size: few
J: TRBJ2-2
V: TRBV2
D: NA
DNA: TGTGCCAGCAGGAGGGGGGAAGCCGGGGAGCTGTTTTTT
CDR3: CASRRGEAGELFF

size: NA
J: TRBJ2-3
V: TRBV7-2
D: NA
DNA: TGTGCCGGCAGCTCGGGACTTAGCACAGATACGCAGTATTTT
CDR3: CAGSSGLSTDTQYF

size: once
J: TRBJ1-5
V: TRBV12-3/TRBV12-4
D: NA
DNA: TGTGCCAGCAGTTTAGACAGTAGTAGCAATCAGCCCCAGCATTTT
CDR3: CASSLDSSSNQPQHF

size: NA
J: TRBJ1-6
V: TRBV28
D: NA
DNA: TGTGCCAGCAGTTTGGGAGGGGAACAGGGTCTTAGTATGGCCCTCCACTTT
CDR3: CASSLGGEQGLSMALHF